This record looks at one T cell receptor beta chain sequence and its context. The CDR3 is 15 residues long. Trimming took off 4 bases at V and 8 bases at J, with 19 bases between the two ends. Germline lookup yields CDR1 LGHDT and CDR2 YNNKEL (reference sequence). The sample comes from a study of blood T cell repertoires in COVID-19. Turning to the study itself: The United States, Italy and Spain provided the acute and convalescent COVID-19 samples. T cells, B-cell-depleted T cells, or PBMCs provided the cDNA or gDNA that served as material.

Original analysis: Cell counts per sample came from amplifying reference gene primers. The method was immunoSEQ multiplex PCR; TCRdb's version includes in-frame clones alone and lacks a portion of them. That table is the source of V, J and clone size, and D and trimming were worked out from the DNA. The sample has about 130,000 clones, more than 75% seen once; the top ten hold under 4.5%. Sequenced: peripheral blood. The origin of this receptor is a man between 50 and 59 years old with active COVID-19. The rearrangement uses TRBV3-1 (or the pseudogene TRBV3-2) and TRBJ2-3; possible D gene TRBD1, 5 bases. In DNA form, the CDR3 reads TGTGCCAGCAGCCCTTATAGTGCAGGGCCCTTTACGCAGTATTTT. The encoded protein is CASSPYSAGPFTQYF.